This T cell receptor (beta chain) was recovered during a study of molecular identifiers for immune sequencing clone quantification. J gave up 4 bases and V 3 bases, and 13 bases lay outside the gene matches. The CDR3 loop spans 16 amino acids. CDR1 is SGDLS, CDR2 YYNGEE, per germline. TCRdb analysed the PCR reads with MiXCR anew, one entry per CDR3 protein. The sample lists just over 40,000 distinct CDR3 sequences, 15% to 20% occurring once. This clonotype was seen repeatedly, ten times or more. The sequencing sample was made of naive CD8+ T cells from blood, with Jurkat cell RNA spiked in. This sample's subset: FACS-sorted CD8+CD4-CCR7+CD45RA+ naive T cells. This chain connects TRBV9 to TRBJ2-7; 7 nucleotides agree with TRBD2. This sequence originates from a human donor in good health. Some libraries in this study had Jurkat cell RNA spiked in. This chain's CDR3 is CASSATPLRERYEQYF. The DNA of the CDR3 is TGTGCCAGCAGCGCAACGCCCTTGCGGGAGAGGTACGAGCAGTACTTC.